Listed here is a single T cell receptor (beta chain). Original methodology: Reference gene primer amplification gave estimated nucleated cell counts. The method was immunoSEQ multiplex PCR; TCRdb's version includes in-frame clones alone and lacks a portion of them. V and J calls and clone size come straight from that table; D and trimming were deduced from the DNA. The sample shows approximately 94,000 clones, about 89% of them seen only once. This specimen belongs to a study of blood T cell repertoires in COVID-19. Whole-study context: There were acute and convalescent COVID-19 samples, and they came from the United States, Italy and Spain. T cells, B-cell-depleted T cells, or PBMCs supplied cDNA or gDNA.

This CDR3 has 15 amino acids. The V end was cut by 0 bases, the J end by 0 bases, with 9 bases between. Germline V gene data show CDR1 as LGHDT and CDR2 as YNNKEL (reference sequence). The rearrangement links TRBV3-1 (or the pseudogene TRBV3-2) to TRBJ2-7; D gene ambiguous. The clonotype comes from a woman in her 50s in a cohort sampled during active COVID-19. Sample: peripheral blood. CDR3 bases: TGTGCCAGCAGCCAAGATCCGAGGAGCTCCTACGAGCAGTACTTC. Its translation is CASSQDPRSSYEQYF.